This T cell receptor beta chain was sequenced for a study of T cell repertoires in cytomegalovirus infection. As to this clonotype: Its antigen is undetermined.

A single record per CDR3 protein comes from TCRdb applying MiXCR to the reads. There are a few hundred thousand distinct CDR3 sequences in the sample; 12% to 15% occur only once, and roughly 9.7% lies in the top ten. Germline CDR1 is SGHRS and CDR2 is YFSETQ. The CDR3 spans 13 residues. The trim removed 1 base at V and 7 bases at J, leaving 4 bases unmatched. Overall study results and limits: Carriers of CMV and the relevant HLA type were discriminated by public TCR beta frequency.

The receptor comes from a human donor in good health (CMV status not recorded). Some clones in this sample may be carry-over from other donors' samples. The source material was PBMCs. V is TRBV5-1 and J is TRBJ1-1; 7 bases map to TRBD1. CDR3 amino acids: CASSLSTGDEAFF. The DNA for the CDR3 is TGCGCCAGCAGCTTGTCAACAGGGGATGAAGCTTTCTTT.